One sample yielded the 10 T cell receptor beta chains listed below, sequenced in a study of beta chain features in type 1 diabetes. Every isolated RNA sample was fully reverse transcribed, so sequencing captured expressed TCRB transcripts. Sequenced by immunoSEQ multiplex PCR; TCRdb stores in-frame clones only, minus some. The sample includes 300,000 to 400,000 clones, 10% to 15% of them seen just once. The sequencing sample was made of naive CD4+ T cells from blood. The receptors here all came from a man aged 18 to 30 in good health.

This clone was seen only a few times. The CDR3: CASSPGQGDGYTF. The CDR3 DNA sequence: TGTGCCAGCTCACCCGGACAGGGGGATGGCTACACCTTC. The V and J genes are TRBV18 and TRBJ1-2; the match to TRBD1 covers 10 bases. Germline CDR1 is KGHSH and CDR2 is LQKENI. The ends lost 3 bases at V and 6 bases at J; junction bases unmatched: 1. The CDR3 has 13 amino acids.

Only a few counts were recorded for this clone. The J gene is TRBJ2-5, the V gene TRBV5-4; 7 bases line up with TRBD2. Germline values: CDR1 SGHNT, CDR2 YYREEE (reference sequence). V trimming: 4 bases; J trimming: 5 bases; junction bases outside the gene matches: 14. There are 16 residues in the CDR3. CDR3 nucleotides: TGTGCCAGCAGCCAGCGGGGCCGTTTCCTCGGGGAGACCCAGTACTTC. This gives the protein CASSQRGRFLGETQYF.

This sequence joins TRBV6-5 and TRBJ1-6, with D possibly being TRBD1 (5 bases). CDR3 length equals 14 residues. The V gene lost 6 bases and the J gene lost 7 bases, with 13 bases spanning the gap. CDR1 is MNHEY, CDR2 SVGAGI, per germline. CDR3 amino acids: CASSRQGKNSPLHF. The CDR3 DNA follows: TGTGCCAGCAGCCGGCAGGGAAAAAATTCACCCCTCCACTTT.

The chain has TRBV4-3 and TRBJ1-3; a possible D gene is TRBD1 (6 bases). With 3 bases removed from V and 2 bases from J, the gap between germline ends came to 14 bases. The CDR3 has 16 residues. Germline V gives CDR1 LGHNA, CDR2 YSLEER. The CDR3 region has the DNA TGCGCCAGCAGCCATTTGGACAGTGTCGCTGGAAACACCATATATTTT. Translating gives CASSHLDSVAGNTIYF.

This clone has a handful of counts. The chain carries TRBV2 and TRBJ2-1; 8 bases are shared with TRBD2. V shed 3 bases and J 1 base; nucleotides not matched to a gene: 2. CDR3 length: 15 residues. The germline gives CDR1 SNHLY, CDR2 FYNNEI. CDR3 DNA: TGTGCCAGCAGTGATGGACTAGCTTCCTACAATGAGCAGTTCTTC. Its protein product is CASSDGLASYNEQFF.

The chain combines TRBV7-2 with TRBJ2-7; D is uncertain. The CDR3 is made up of 14 amino acids. Germline CDR1 and CDR2: SGHTA and FQGNSA. V lost 2 bases and J lost 0, with 8 bases in between. The CDR3 DNA sequence: TGTGCCAGCAGCTTAACTGCTAGCTCCTACGAGCAGTACTTC. Protein product: CASSLTASSYEQYF.

This clone has only a few counts. V is TRBV30 and J is TRBJ2-5; the D is unclear. V lost 1 base and J 1 base, leaving 4 bases between the germline ends. The CDR3 is made up of 12 amino acids. Germline V gene lookup returns CDR1 GTSNPN and CDR2 SVGIG (reference sequence). CDR3 residues: CAWSAFQETQYF. The CDR3 region has the DNA TGTGCCTGGAGTGCCTTCCAAGAGACCCAGTACTTC.

This rearrangement joins TRBV11-2 to TRBJ2-1; 9 bases are shared with TRBD2. J lost 10 bases, V lost 6 bases, and 7 bases had no gene match. The CDR3 is 13 amino acids. CDR1 and CDR2 from the germline V gene are SGHAT and FQNNGV. The CDR3 loop reads CASSRSREGEQFF. CDR3 coding DNA: TGTGCCAGCAGTAGGTCGCGGGAGGGAGAGCAGTTCTTC.

A few counts support this clone. The chain recombines TRBV5-4 with TRBJ1-1, with D possibly matching TRBD1 (6 bases). The CDR3 sequence is 18 residues long. Looked up from germline, CDR1 is SGHNT and CDR2 is YYREEE (reference sequence). Trimming pared 0 bases from V and 0 bases from J, leaving 18 bases between. The CDR3 DNA is TGTGCCAGCAGCTTGGGACCATTCAAAGGGGACATGAACACTGAAGCTTTCTTT. Its protein is CASSLGPFKGDMNTEAFF. Filled out from reference TRBV5-4 and TRBJ1-1, the complete variable domain reads ETGVTQSPTHLIKTRGQQVTLRCSSQSGHNTVSWYQQALGQGPQFIFQYYREEENGRGNFPPRFSGLQFPNYSSELNVNALELDDSALYLCASSLGPFKGDMNTEAFFGQGTRLTVV.

In regard to this clone: Different DNA sequences within this sample yield the same CDR3. CDR3: CAWSVGGADTQYF. CDR3 in DNA: TGTGCCTGGAGTGTAGGGGGGGCGGATACGCAGTATTTT. The chain carries TRBV30 and TRBJ2-3; tentatively, D is TRBD2 (7 bases). Per germline, CDR1 GTSNPN and CDR2 SVGIG (reference sequence). Trimming shortened V by 0 bases and J by 6 bases, and 10 bases separated the two germline ends. The CDR3 is made up of 13 amino acids.